This is a list of T cell receptor beta chains from one sample in a study of T-cell memory formation after mild COVID-19. Each CDR3 protein gets one entry after TCRdb re-called the 5' RACE reads with MiXCR. The data contain approximately 240,000 distinct CDR3 sequences, roughly 15% of them singletons. Specimen: PBMCs or a T cell subset sorted from them (not recorded which). These receptors came from a man aged 18 to 30 who had mild COVID-19 (a few samples of this study predate the infection). Cell type and time point are not known. Each CDR3 is given with its conserved first and last residue. The order of the fields is clone size, V gene, J gene, D gene, CDR3 protein, CDR3 DNA. The D gene is left open where the match is weak. Size is omitted from some rows. Given values are once, few, many or a class for expanded clones.

size: .; V: TRBV7-2; J: TRBJ2-3; D: TRBD1; CDR3: CASDRGSSTDTQYF; DNA: TGTGCCAGCGACAGGGGCTCGAGCACAGATACGCAGTATTTT
size: many; V: TRBV20-1; J: TRBJ1-1; D: .; CDR3: CSARPGLGLNTEAFF; DNA: TGCAGTGCTAGACCAGGCCTGGGACTGAACACTGAAGCTTTCTTT
size: many; V: TRBV14; J: TRBJ2-3; D: .; CDR3: CASSQDHGIDTQYF; DNA: TGTGCCAGCAGCCAAGATCACGGGATAGATACGCAGTATTTT
size: few; V: TRBV9; J: TRBJ2-2; D: .; CDR3: CASGYPPEAGELFF; DNA: TGTGCCAGCGGATACCCCCCAGAGGCCGGGGAGCTGTTTTTT
size: many; V: TRBV6-5; J: TRBJ2-6; D: TRBD1; CDR3: CASRRQGGRANVLTF; DNA: TGTGCCAGCAGACGACAGGGTGGAAGAGCCAACGTCCTGACTTTC
size: few; V: TRBV14; J: TRBJ2-1; D: .; CDR3: CASSPLDRTNEQFF; DNA: TGTGCCAGCAGCCCGTTGGACCGGACCAATGAGCAGTTCTTC
size: .; V: TRBV20-1; J: TRBJ1-1; D: TRBD1; CDR3: CSAAWDRENTEAFF; DNA: TGCAGTGCTGCCTGGGACAGGGAAAACACTGAAGCTTTCTTT
size: few; V: TRBV7-2; J: TRBJ2-2; D: TRBD1; CDR3: CASTRQGDAGELFF; DNA: TGTGCCAGCACCCGACAGGGCGACGCCGGGGAGCTGTTTTTT
size: .; V: TRBV6-5; J: TRBJ1-1; D: .; CDR3: CASSWGLGTEAFF; DNA: TGTGCCAGCAGTTGGGGATTGGGCACTGAAGCTTTCTTT
size: .; V: TRBV4-3; J: TRBJ2-1; D: .; CDR3: CASSQGGVVNEQFF; DNA: TGCGCCAGCAGCCAAGGAGGAGTCGTAAATGAGCAGTTCTTC
size: .; V: TRBV5-4; J: TRBJ1-3; D: .; CDR3: CATYPRVPGNTIYF; DNA: TGTGCCACCTACCCTAGGGTTCCTGGAAACACCATATATTTT